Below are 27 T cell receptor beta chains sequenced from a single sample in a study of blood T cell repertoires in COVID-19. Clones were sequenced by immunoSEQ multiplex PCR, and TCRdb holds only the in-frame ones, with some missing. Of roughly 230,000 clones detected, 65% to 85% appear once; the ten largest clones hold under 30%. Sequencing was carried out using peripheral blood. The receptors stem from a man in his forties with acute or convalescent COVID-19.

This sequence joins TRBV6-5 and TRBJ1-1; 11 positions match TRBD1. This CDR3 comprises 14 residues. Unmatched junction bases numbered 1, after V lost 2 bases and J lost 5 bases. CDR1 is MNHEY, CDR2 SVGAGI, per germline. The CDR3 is CASSYGDRGTEAFF. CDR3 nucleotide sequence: TGTGCCAGCAGTTACGGGGACAGGGGGACTGAAGCTTTCTTT.

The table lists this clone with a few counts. CDR3: CASSLEVRARGYTF. The CDR3 nucleotides are TGCGCCAGCAGCTTGGAAGTGCGCGCGCGGGGCTACACCTTC. The chain is built from TRBV5-1 and TRBJ1-2; D unresolved. Germline lookup yields CDR1 SGHRS and CDR2 YFSETQ. V lost 0 bases and J 8 bases, leaving 14 bases between the germline ends. The CDR3 covers 14 residues. Drawing the rest from reference TRBV5-1 and TRBJ1-2, the complete variable domain is KAGVTQTPRYLIKTRGQQVTLSCSPISGHRSVSWYQQTPGQGLQFLFEYFSETQRNKGNFPGRFSGRQFSNSRSEMNVSTLELGDSALYLCASSLEVRARGYTFGSGTRLTVV.

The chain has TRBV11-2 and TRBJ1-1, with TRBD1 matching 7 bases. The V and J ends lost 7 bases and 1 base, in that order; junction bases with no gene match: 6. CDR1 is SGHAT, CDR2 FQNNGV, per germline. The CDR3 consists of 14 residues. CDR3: CASKRGHRNTEAFF. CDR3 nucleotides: TGTGCCAGCAAAAGGGGGCATAGGAACACTGAAGCTTTCTTT.

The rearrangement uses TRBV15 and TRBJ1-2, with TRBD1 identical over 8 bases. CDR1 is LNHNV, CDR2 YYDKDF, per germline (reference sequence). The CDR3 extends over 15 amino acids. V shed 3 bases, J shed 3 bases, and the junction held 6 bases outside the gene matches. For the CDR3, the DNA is TGTGCCACCAGCAGGGGCAGGGGGCGCGACTATGGCTACACCTTC. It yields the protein CATSRGRGRDYGYTF.

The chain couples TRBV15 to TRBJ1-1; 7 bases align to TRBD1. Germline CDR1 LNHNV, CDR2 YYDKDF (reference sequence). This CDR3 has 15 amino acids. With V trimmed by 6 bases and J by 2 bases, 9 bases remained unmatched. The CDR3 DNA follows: TGTGCCACCAGAGGAGGGGGCAGAGCTAACACTGAAGCTTTCTTT. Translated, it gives CATRGGGRANTEAFF.

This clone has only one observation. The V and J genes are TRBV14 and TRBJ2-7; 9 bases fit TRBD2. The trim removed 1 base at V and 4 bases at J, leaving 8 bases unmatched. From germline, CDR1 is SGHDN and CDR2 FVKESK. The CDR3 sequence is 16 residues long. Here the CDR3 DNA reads TGTGCCAGCAGCCAAGCACCTAGCGGGATTATTTACGAGCAGTACTTC. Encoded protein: CASSQAPSGIIYEQYF. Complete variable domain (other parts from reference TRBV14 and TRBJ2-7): EAGVTQFPSHSVIEKGQTVTLRCDPISGHDNLYWYRRVMGKEIKFLLHFVKESKQDESGMPNNRFLAERTGGTYSTLKVQPAELEDSGVYFCASSQAPSGIIYEQYFGPGTRLTVT.

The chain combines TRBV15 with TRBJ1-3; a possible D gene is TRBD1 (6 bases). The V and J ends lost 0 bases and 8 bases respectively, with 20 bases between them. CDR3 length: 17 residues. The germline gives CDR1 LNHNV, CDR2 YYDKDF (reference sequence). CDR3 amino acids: CATSRDPLQGYRDTIYF. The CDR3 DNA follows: TGTGCCACCAGCAGAGACCCCCTACAGGGTTACCGTGACACCATATATTTT.

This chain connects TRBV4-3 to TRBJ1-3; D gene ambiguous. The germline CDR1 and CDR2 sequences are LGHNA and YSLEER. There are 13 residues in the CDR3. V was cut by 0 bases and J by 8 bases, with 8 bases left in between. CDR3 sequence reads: CASSQEMADTIYF. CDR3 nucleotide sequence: TGCGCCAGCAGCCAAGAGATGGCCGACACCATATATTTT.

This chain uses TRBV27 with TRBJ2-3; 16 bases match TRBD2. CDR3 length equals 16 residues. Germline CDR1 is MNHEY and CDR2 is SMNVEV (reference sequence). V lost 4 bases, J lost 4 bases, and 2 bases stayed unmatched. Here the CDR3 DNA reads TGTGCCAGCAGTTCGGGACTAGCGGGAGGGGCAGATACGCAGTATTTT. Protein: CASSSGLAGGADTQYF.

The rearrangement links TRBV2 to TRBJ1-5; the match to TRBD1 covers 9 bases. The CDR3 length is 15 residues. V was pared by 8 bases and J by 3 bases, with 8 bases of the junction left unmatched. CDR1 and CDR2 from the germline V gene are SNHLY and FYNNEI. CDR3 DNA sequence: TGTGCCAGCGCAGGTGACAGGGGGGACAATCAGCCCCAGCATTTT. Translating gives CASAGDRGDNQPQHF.

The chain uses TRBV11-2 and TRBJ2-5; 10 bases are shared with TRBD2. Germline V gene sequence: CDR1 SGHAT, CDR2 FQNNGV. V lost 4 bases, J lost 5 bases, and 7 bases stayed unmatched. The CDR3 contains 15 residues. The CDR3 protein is CASSYSGRARETQYF. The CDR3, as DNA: TGTGCCAGCAGCTACAGCGGGAGGGCCCGTGAGACCCAGTACTTC.

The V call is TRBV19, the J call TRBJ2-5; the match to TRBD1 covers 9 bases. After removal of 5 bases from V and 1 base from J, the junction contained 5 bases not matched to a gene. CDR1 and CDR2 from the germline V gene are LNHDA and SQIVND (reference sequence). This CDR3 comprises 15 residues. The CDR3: CASSVLGQGQETQYF. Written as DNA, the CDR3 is TGTGCCAGTAGTGTCTTGGGACAGGGCCAAGAGACCCAGTACTTC.

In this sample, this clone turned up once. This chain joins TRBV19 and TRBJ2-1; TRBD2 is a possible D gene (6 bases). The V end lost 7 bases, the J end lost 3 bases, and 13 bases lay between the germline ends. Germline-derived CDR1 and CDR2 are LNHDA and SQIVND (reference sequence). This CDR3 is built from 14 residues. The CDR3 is CASKAGQYYNEQFF. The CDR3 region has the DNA TGTGCCAGTAAGGCGGGGCAGTACTACAATGAGCAGTTCTTC.

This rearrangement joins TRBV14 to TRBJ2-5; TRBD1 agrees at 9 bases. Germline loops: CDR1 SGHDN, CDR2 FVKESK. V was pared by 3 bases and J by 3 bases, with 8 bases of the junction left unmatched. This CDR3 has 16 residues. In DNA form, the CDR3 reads TGTGCCAGCAGCCAGATTGGGACAGGGAAAAAAGAGACCCAGTACTTC. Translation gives CASSQIGTGKKETQYF. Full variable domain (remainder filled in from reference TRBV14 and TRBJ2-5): EAGVTQFPSHSVIEKGQTVTLRCDPISGHDNLYWYRRVMGKEIKFLLHFVKESKQDESGMPNNRFLAERTGGTYSTLKVQPAELEDSGVYFCASSQIGTGKKETQYFGPGTRLLVL.

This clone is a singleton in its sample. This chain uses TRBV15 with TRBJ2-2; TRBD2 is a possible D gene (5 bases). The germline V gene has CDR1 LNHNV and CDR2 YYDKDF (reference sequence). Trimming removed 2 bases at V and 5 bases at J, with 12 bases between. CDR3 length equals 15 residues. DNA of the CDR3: TGTGCCACCAGCAGAAATCGGGATCGAACCGGGGAGCTGTTTTTT. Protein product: CATSRNRDRTGELFF. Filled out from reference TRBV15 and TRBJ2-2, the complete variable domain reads DAMVIQNPRYQVTQFGKPVTLSCSQTLNHNVMYWYQQKSSQAPKLLFHYYDKDFNNEADTPDNFQSRRPNTSFCFLDIRSPGLGDTAMYLCATSRNRDRTGELFFGEGSRLTVL.

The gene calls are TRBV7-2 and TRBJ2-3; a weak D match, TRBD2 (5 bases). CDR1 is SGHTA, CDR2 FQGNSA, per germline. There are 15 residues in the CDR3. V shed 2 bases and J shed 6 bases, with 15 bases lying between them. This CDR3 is CASSLQRLPQDTQYF. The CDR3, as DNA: TGTGCCAGCAGCTTACAGAGACTACCACAGGATACGCAGTATTTT.

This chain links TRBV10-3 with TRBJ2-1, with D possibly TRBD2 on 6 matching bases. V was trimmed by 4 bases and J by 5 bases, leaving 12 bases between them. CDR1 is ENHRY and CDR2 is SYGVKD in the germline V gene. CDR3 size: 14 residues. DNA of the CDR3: TGTGCCATCAGTGGGGGACTTTCGCACAATGAGCAGTTCTTC. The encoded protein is CAISGGLSHNEQFF.

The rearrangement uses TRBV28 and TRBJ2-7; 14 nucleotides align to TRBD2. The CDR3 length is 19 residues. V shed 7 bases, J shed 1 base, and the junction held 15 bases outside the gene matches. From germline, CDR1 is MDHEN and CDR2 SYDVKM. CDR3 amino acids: CASTPQGTSGSWVSYEQYF. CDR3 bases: TGTGCCAGCACTCCTCAAGGGACTAGCGGGAGTTGGGTTTCCTACGAGCAGTACTTC.

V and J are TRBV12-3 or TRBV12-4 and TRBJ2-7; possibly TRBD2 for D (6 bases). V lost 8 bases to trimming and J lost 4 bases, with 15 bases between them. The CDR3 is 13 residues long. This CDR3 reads CASRGGYSYEQYF. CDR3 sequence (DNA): TGTGCCAGCCGTGGGGGGTACTCATACGAGCAGTACTTC.

The CDR3 sequence is CASSLGTALYYGYTF. CDR3 DNA sequence: TGTGCCAGCAGCTTGGGGACAGCTTTGTACTATGGCTACACCTTC. This chain links TRBV5-6 with TRBJ1-2, with D possibly matching TRBD1 (6 bases). V gave up 0 bases and J gave up 3 bases, with 12 bases separating them. Germline V lookup: CDR1 SGHDT, CDR2 YYEEEE. The CDR3 spans 15 residues. Using reference TRBV5-6 and TRBJ1-2 for the parts outside the CDR3, the full variable domain is DAGVTQSPTHLIKTRGQQVTLRCSPKSGHDTVSWYQQALGQGPQFIFQYYEEEERQRGNFPDRFSGHQFPNYSSELNVNALLLGDSALYLCASSLGTALYYGYTFGSGTRLTVV.

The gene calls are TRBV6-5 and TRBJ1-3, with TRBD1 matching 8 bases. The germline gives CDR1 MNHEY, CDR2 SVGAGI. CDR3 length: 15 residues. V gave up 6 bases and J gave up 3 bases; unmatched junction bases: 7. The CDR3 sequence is CASSRLDRGGNTIYF. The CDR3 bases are TGTGCCAGCAGCCGACTTGACAGGGGTGGAAACACCATATATTTT.

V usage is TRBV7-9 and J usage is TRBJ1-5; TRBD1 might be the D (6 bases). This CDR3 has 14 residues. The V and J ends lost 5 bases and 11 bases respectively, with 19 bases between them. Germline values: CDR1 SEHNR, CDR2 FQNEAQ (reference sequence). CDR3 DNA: TGTGCCAGCAGCCAATCTACAGGGTCCTGGGCCCAGCATTTT. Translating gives CASSQSTGSWAQHF.

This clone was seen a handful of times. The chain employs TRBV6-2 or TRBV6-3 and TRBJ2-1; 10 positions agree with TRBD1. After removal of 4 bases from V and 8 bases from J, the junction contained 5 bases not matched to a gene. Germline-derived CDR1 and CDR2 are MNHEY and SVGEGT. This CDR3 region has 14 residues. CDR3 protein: CASSSRTGGDEQFF. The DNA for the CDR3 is TGTGCCAGCAGTTCGCGGACAGGGGGAGATGAGCAGTTCTTC.

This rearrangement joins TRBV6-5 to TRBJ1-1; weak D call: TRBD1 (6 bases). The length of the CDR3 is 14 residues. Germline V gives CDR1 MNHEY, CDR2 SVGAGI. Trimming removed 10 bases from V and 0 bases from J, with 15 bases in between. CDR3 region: CATRPRGLNTEAFF. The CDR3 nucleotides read TGTGCCACCCGGCCCAGGGGCTTGAACACTGAAGCTTTCTTT.

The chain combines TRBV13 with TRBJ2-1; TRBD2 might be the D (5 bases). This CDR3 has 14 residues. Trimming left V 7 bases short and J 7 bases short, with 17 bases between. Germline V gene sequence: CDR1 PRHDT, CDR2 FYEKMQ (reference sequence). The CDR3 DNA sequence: TGTGCCAGCACCCTCGAGGGAGTTGTAAATGAGCAGTTCTTC. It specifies CASTLEGVVNEQFF.

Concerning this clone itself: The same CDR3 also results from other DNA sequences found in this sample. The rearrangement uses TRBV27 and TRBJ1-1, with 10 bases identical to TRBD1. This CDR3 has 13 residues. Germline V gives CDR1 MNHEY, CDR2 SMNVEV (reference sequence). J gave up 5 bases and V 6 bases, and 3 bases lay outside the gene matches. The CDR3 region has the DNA TGTGCCAGCAGCCCGGACAGGGGGACTGAAGCTTTCTTT. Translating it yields CASSPDRGTEAFF.

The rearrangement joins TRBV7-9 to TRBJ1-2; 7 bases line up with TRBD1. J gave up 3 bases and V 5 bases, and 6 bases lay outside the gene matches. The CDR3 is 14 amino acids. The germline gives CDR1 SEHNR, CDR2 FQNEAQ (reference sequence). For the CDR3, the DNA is TGTGCCAGCAGCAAAGGGGGCATCGACTATGGCTACACCTTC. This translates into CASSKGGIDYGYTF. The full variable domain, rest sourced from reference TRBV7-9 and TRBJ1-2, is DTGVSQNPRHKITKRGQNVTFRCDPISEHNRLYWYRQTLGQGPEFLTYFQNEAQLEKSRLLSDRFSAERPKGSFSTLEIQRTEQGDSAMYLCASSKGGIDYGYTFGSGTRLTVV.